The 32 T cell receptor beta chains below all came from one sample that was sequenced in a study of Ad26.COV2.S vaccination and SARS-CoV-2 variants. Using immunoSEQ multiplex PCR, the repertoire was profiled, and TCRdb retains in-frame clones only, with some absent. Of some 480,000 clones listed, roughly 87% are singletons. Treatment in this sample: around 19 received Ad26.COV2.S at low or high dose, single or two shots; roughly five received placebo; per-sample allocation not given. After the first vaccine or placebo injection, samples were drawn on day 63. The sample consisted of peripheral blood, taken in a trial of Ad26.COV2.S vaccine versus placebo. These receptors all come from a person aged 18-65 years who received the Ad26.COV2.S COVID-19 vaccine or a placebo.

The gene calls are TRBV7-2 and TRBJ2-1, with TRBD2 as a possible D gene (6 bases). The germline V gene encodes CDR1 SGHTA and CDR2 FQGNSA. This CDR3 has 15 amino acids. Trimming cost V 2 bases and J 2 bases, with 10 bases left between them. DNA of the CDR3: TGTGCCAGCAGCTTATCCGGGAGTACCTACAATGAGCAGTTCTTC. Translation gives CASSLSGSTYNEQFF.

V usage is TRBV25-1 and J usage is TRBJ1-6; TRBD1 matches at 11 bases. This CDR3 region has 15 residues. Trimming at V came to 6 bases and at J to 4 bases, leaving 2 bases not matched to a gene. Germline V lookup: CDR1 MGHDK, CDR2 SYGVNS. CDR3 sequence: CASSGDRGYNSPLHF. In DNA form, the CDR3 reads TGTGCCAGCAGCGGGGACAGGGGGTATAATTCACCCCTCCACTTT.

The V call is TRBV6-1, the J call TRBJ2-3; 8 bases are a match to TRBD2. V lost 2 bases to trimming and J lost 0 bases; unmatched junction nucleotides: 1. The CDR3 totals 15 residues. Germline CDR1 and CDR2: MNHNS and SASEGT. The CDR3 bases are TGTGCCAGCAGTGAAAGCGGGGGTAGCACAGATACGCAGTATTTT. Translation gives CASSESGGSTDTQYF.

This clone showed up just a few times. This chain links TRBV10-2 with TRBJ1-1, with TRBD1 identical over 12 bases. The CDR3 contains 14 residues. V lost 8 bases to trimming and J lost 8 bases; unmatched junction nucleotides: 9. The germline V gene encodes CDR1 WSHSY and CDR2 SAAADI. CDR3 nucleotides: TGCGCCAGCCGAAACTCCGGGACAGGGGGCGAAGCTTTCTTT. This codes for CASRNSGTGGEAFF.

This chain links TRBV4-3 with TRBJ1-1; possibly TRBD1 for D (5 bases). The CDR3 is 16 amino acids. V lost 0 bases and J lost 0, with 11 bases in between. In germline, CDR1 is LGHNA, CDR2 YSLEER. Here the CDR3 DNA reads TGCGCCAGCAGCCAAGAGGTGGGGGTGTTGAACACTGAAGCTTTCTTT. Its translation: CASSQEVGVLNTEAFF.

The chain carries TRBV10-3 and TRBJ1-2, with D unclear. The length of the CDR3 is 13 residues. The V end lost 10 bases, the J end lost 6 bases, and 18 bases lay between the germline ends. CDR1 ENHRY and CDR2 SYGVKD come from the germline V gene. The CDR3 protein is CATRPFPQDGYTF. The CDR3 bases are TGTGCCACCCGACCCTTTCCCCAAGATGGCTACACCTTC.

The V gene is TRBV14, the J gene TRBJ2-1; 9 positions agree with TRBD1. CDR1 and CDR2 (germline): SGHDN, FVKESK. V lost 1 base to trimming and J lost 7 bases; unmatched junction nucleotides: 17. The CDR3 is made up of 19 amino acids. The CDR3 reads CASSQVITGGAKNGNEQFF. CDR3 sequence (DNA): TGTGCCAGCAGCCAAGTGATAACAGGGGGCGCCAAGAACGGAAATGAGCAGTTCTTC.

The chain carries TRBV7-7 and TRBJ1-1; TRBD1 aligns across 9 bases. J gave up 4 bases and V 5 bases, and 14 bases lay outside the gene matches. Germline CDR1 is SSHAT and CDR2 is FNYEAQ (reference sequence). The CDR3 covers 17 residues. The CDR3 is CASSREGQGGGPTEAFF. The CDR3, as DNA: TGTGCCAGCAGCCGGGAGGGACAGGGCGGGGGCCCCACTGAAGCTTTCTTT.

The chain has TRBV7-3 and TRBJ1-5; D gene unclear. Germline V gene data show CDR1 as SGHTA and CDR2 as FQGTGA. Trimming took off 2 bases at V and 3 bases at J, with 2 bases between the two ends. The CDR3 contains 12 residues. CDR3 sequence: CASSLVNQPQHF. In DNA form, the CDR3 reads TGTGCCAGCAGCTTAGTCAATCAGCCCCAGCATTTT.

The chain combines TRBV5-1 with TRBJ2-3; 7 bases align to TRBD1. Germline trimming cut 0 bases from V and 6 bases from J; bases unmatched to any gene: 7. The CDR3 totals 15 residues. Germline V gene sequence: CDR1 SGHRS, CDR2 YFSETQ. The CDR3 coding sequence is TGCGCCAGCAGCTTGGCCCTGACAGGGCCCGATACGCAGTATTTT. Translated: CASSLALTGPDTQYF.

J is TRBJ2-7 and V is TRBV30; no reliable D call. V was cut by 3 bases and J by 2 bases, with 8 bases left in between. Germline loops: CDR1 GTSNPN, CDR2 SVGIG (reference sequence). The CDR3 is 12 residues long. In nucleotides, the CDR3 is TGTGCCTGGAGCCCCGCGGCCTACGAGCAGTACTTC. It translates to CAWSPAAYEQYF.

The CDR3 DNA reads as TGTGCCAGCAGTTACGGGACTAACTATGGCTACACCTTC. Encoded protein: CASSYGTNYGYTF. This rearrangement joins TRBV6-2 or TRBV6-3 to TRBJ1-2, with D uncertain. The V and J ends lost 2 bases and 0 bases respectively, with 4 bases between them. The CDR3 is 13 amino acids. The germline CDR1 and CDR2 sequences are MNHEY and SVGEGT.

This rearrangement joins TRBV6-1 to TRBJ1-6; D unresolved. Per the germline V gene, CDR1 is MNHNS and CDR2 is SASEGT. V was shortened by 2 bases and J by 0 bases, with 11 bases between the two germline ends. CDR3 length: 17 amino acids. The CDR3 coding sequence is TGTGCCAGCAGTGAATACGGCCAGAGCTCCTATAATTCACCCCTCCACTTT. This encodes CASSEYGQSSYNSPLHF.

This chain uses TRBV11-3 with TRBJ2-1; D could derive from TRBD1 or TRBD2 (6 bases each). The length of the CDR3 is 14 residues. Per the germline V gene, CDR1 is SGHNT and CDR2 is YENEEA. V was pared by 4 bases and J by 8 bases, with 15 bases between. This chain's CDR3 is CASSSSGAYHEQFF. The CDR3, as DNA: TGTGCCAGCAGCTCCTCGGGGGCTTACCATGAGCAGTTCTTC.

The V and J genes are TRBV5-1 and TRBJ2-5, with a weak D call TRBD2 (6 bases). CDR1 SGHRS and CDR2 YFSETQ come from the germline V gene. V lost 1 base and J lost 4, with 17 bases in between. This CDR3 spans 16 amino acids. The CDR3 sequence: CASSLQGLANGETQYF. CDR3 nucleotide sequence: TGCGCCAGCAGCTTGCAGGGACTGGCCAATGGAGAGACCCAGTACTTC.

This clone was found a few times. This chain joins TRBV5-1 and TRBJ2-1, with 7 bases identical to TRBD1. Per the germline V gene, CDR1 is SGHRS and CDR2 is YFSETQ. V shed 2 bases, J shed 5 bases, and the junction held 4 bases outside the gene matches. The CDR3 covers 14 residues. CDR3 coding DNA: TGCGCCAGCAGCTTAGGGACAGCCAACAATGAGCAGTTCTTC. This encodes CASSLGTANNEQFF.

This chain links TRBV5-6 with TRBJ2-5; D may correspond to TRBD1 or TRBD2 (6 bases each). Trimming removed 2 bases at V and 3 bases at J, with 17 bases between. CDR3 length: 16 amino acids. CDR1 and CDR2 (germline): SGHDT, YYEEEE. As DNA, the CDR3 is TGTGCCAGCAGCTTTCAGATTCGGGGGCTGGAAGAGACCCAGTACTTC. Its protein is CASSFQIRGLEETQYF.

This chain connects TRBV19 to TRBJ2-2; 7 positions match TRBD2. The CDR3 has 17 amino acids. V lost 3 bases, J lost 2 bases, and 9 bases stayed unmatched. Germline CDR1 reads LNHDA; CDR2 reads SQIVND (reference sequence). DNA for the CDR3: TGTGCCAGTAGTATGGGAGGGAGCGGGGTAAACACCGGGGAGCTGTTTTTT. Amino acids: CASSMGGSGVNTGELFF.

J is TRBJ2-3 and V is TRBV3-1 (or the pseudogene TRBV3-2), with D tentatively TRBD2 (5 bases). Trimming removed 3 bases from V and 0 bases from J, with 7 bases in between. This CDR3 is 14 amino acids long. In germline, CDR1 is LGHDT, CDR2 YNNKEL (reference sequence). As DNA, the CDR3 is TGTGCCAGCAGCCACGGGGTTAGCACAGATACGCAGTATTTT. The encoded protein is CASSHGVSTDTQYF.

V and J are TRBV7-9 and TRBJ2-1; 7 bases are a match to TRBD1. Germline V gene sequence: CDR1 SEHNR, CDR2 FQNEAQ (reference sequence). V lost 3 bases to trimming and J lost 4 bases; unmatched junction nucleotides: 18. CDR3 length equals 19 residues. CDR3 bases: TGTGCCAGCAGCTTTAGGGACAGCCACCGGTCTACCGGGTACAATGAGCAGTTCTTC. The encoded protein is CASSFRDSHRSTGYNEQFF. The full variable domain, with the rest looked up from reference TRBV7-9 and TRBJ2-1, is DTGVSQNPRHKITKRGQNVTFRCDPISEHNRLYWYRQTLGQGPEFLTYFQNEAQLEKSRLLSDRFSAERPKGSFSTLEIQRTEQGDSAMYLCASSFRDSHRSTGYNEQFFGPGTRLTVL.

This clone appeared once. This chain links TRBV4-2 with TRBJ2-7; D unresolved. Germline V gene lookup returns CDR1 LGHNA and CDR2 YNFKEQ. V lost 2 bases to trimming and J lost 6 bases, with 11 bases between them. The CDR3 extends over 13 amino acids. The CDR3 DNA reads as TGTGCCAGCAGCCAATTTCTAGGACGCGAGCAGTACTTC. Its translation: CASSQFLGREQYF.

This clone appeared once. The chain is built from TRBV5-1 and TRBJ2-2; D uncertain. This CDR3 contains 13 residues. Germline V lookup: CDR1 SGHRS, CDR2 YFSETQ. V was shortened by 4 bases and J by 5 bases, with 9 bases between the two germline ends. CDR3 DNA: TGCGCCAGCAGCCCGACTGTGACCGGGGAGCTGTTTTTT. This translates into CASSPTVTGELFF.

V is TRBV6-1 and J is TRBJ2-1; TRBD2 agrees at 10 bases. This CDR3 is built from 16 residues. Germline V lookup: CDR1 MNHNS, CDR2 SASEGT. The junction had 5 bases not matched to a gene; V was cut back by 2 bases and J by 4 bases. CDR3 residues: CASSEYGTSVYNEQFF. In DNA form, the CDR3 reads TGTGCCAGCAGTGAATATGGGACTAGCGTATACAATGAGCAGTTCTTC.

The chain recombines TRBV3-1 (or the pseudogene TRBV3-2) with TRBJ1-2; D is uncertain. The CDR3 totals 13 residues. Germline CDR1 LGHDT, CDR2 YNNKEL (reference sequence). The V and J ends lost 1 base and 4 bases respectively, with 7 bases between them. The CDR3 nucleotides are TGTGCCAGCAGCCAAGGGCAAGTCTATGGCTACACCTTC. Encoded protein: CASSQGQVYGYTF.

V and J are TRBV28 and TRBJ2-3; TRBD2 matches 7 bases. Germline V gene data show CDR1 as MDHEN and CDR2 as SYDVKM. The ends lost 1 base at V and 4 bases at J; junction bases unmatched: 11. The CDR3 covers 17 residues. For the CDR3, the DNA is TGTGCCAGCAGTTTATTGCGCGGGAGTGGTTCATCAGATACGCAGTATTTT. Its protein product is CASSLLRGSGSSDTQYF. The variable domain in full, completed from reference TRBV28 and TRBJ2-3, reads DVKVTQSSRYLVKRTGEKVFLECVQDMDHENMFWYRQDPGLGLRLIYFSYDVKMKEKGDIPEGYSVSREKKERFSLILESASTNQTSMYLCASSLLRGSGSSDTQYFGPGTRLTVL.

This chain joins TRBV6-2 or TRBV6-3 and TRBJ2-5, with D possibly being TRBD1 (5 bases). CDR1 is MNHEY and CDR2 is SVGEGT in the germline V gene. The CDR3 is 15 residues long. Trimming took 2 bases from V and 2 from J, leaving 12 bases between them. Here the CDR3 DNA reads TGTGCCAGCAGTTACCAGCTCCGACAGCAAGAGACCCAGTACTTC. Translated, it gives CASSYQLRQQETQYF.

The chain uses TRBV13 and TRBJ2-7, with 7 bases fitting TRBD1. Germline values: CDR1 PRHDT, CDR2 FYEKMQ (reference sequence). Trimming took 4 bases from V and 2 from J; bases not matched to a gene: 20. The CDR3 extends over 19 amino acids. The CDR3 loop reads CASSSPKPTRDSSPYEQYF. The CDR3 DNA sequence: TGTGCCAGCAGCTCGCCCAAACCAACCAGGGACAGTTCACCCTACGAGCAGTACTTC.

The gene calls are TRBV7-2 and TRBJ2-7; D may correspond to TRBD1 or TRBD2 (5 bases each). The CDR3 loop spans 14 amino acids. Trimming left V 5 bases short and J 0 bases short, with 11 bases between. CDR1 and CDR2 (germline): SGHTA, FQGNSA. The CDR3 nucleotides are TGTGCCAGCAGCCCGGGACGGTACTCCTACGAGCAGTACTTC. Amino acids: CASSPGRYSYEQYF.

The genes are TRBV4-3 and TRBJ2-3, with TRBD2 matching 7 bases. Losses at the gene ends were 0 bases for V and 1 base for J; bases not matched to a gene: 10. The CDR3 spans 18 residues. The V gene's germline CDR1 is LGHNA and CDR2 YSLEER. The CDR3 here is CASSQEVFASGRTDTQYF. In DNA, the CDR3 is TGCGCCAGCAGCCAAGAGGTTTTCGCTAGCGGCCGCACAGATACGCAGTATTTT.

This clone has just one count. The V and J genes are TRBV29-1 and TRBJ2-1; 11 nucleotides align to TRBD2. Looked up from germline, CDR1 is SQVTM and CDR2 is ANQGSEA. This CDR3 is built from 16 residues. Losses at the gene ends were 6 bases for V and 0 bases for J; bases not matched to a gene: 7. The CDR3 DNA reads as TGCAGCGTCACGGGACTAGCGGAAAGCTCCTACAATGAGCAGTTCTTC. Translation gives CSVTGLAESSYNEQFF.

The chain couples TRBV14 to TRBJ1-1; TRBD1 is a possible D gene (5 bases). CDR1 and CDR2 (germline): SGHDN, FVKESK. Trimming took 4 bases from V and 2 from J, leaving 8 bases between them. This CDR3 comprises 13 residues. The DNA for the CDR3 is TGTGCCAGCAGCCGTCAGGGAAACACTGAAGCTTTCTTT. It is translated as CASSRQGNTEAFF.

The chain has TRBV7-9 and TRBJ1-1; tentative D call: TRBD1 (6 bases). The germline V gene has CDR1 SEHNR and CDR2 FQNEAQ (reference sequence). V lost 5 bases and J lost 7, with 23 bases in between. The CDR3 totals 16 residues. CDR3 nucleotides: TGTGCCAGCAGCGGGGTACAGGGACCCTTGAAGCTTGAAGCTTTCTTT. Translation: CASSGVQGPLKLEAFF.